This TCR beta chain originates from a study of blood T cell repertoires in COVID-19. At the level of the study: T cells, B-cell-depleted T cells, or PBMCs supplied cDNA or gDNA.

Libraries were prepared by immunoSEQ multiplex PCR; TCRdb keeps only in-frame clonotypes and omits some of them. The table has some 290,000 clones, over 90% seen once; the top ten hold about 4%. Researchers sorted participants into cohorts using their self-reported clinical history. Exposed enrollees had met someone with a PCR-confirmed or clinician-diagnosed COVID-19 case at some point within the 2 weeks before study entry. Germline-derived CDR1 and CDR2 are SSHAT and FNYEAQ (reference sequence). CDR3 size: 16 residues. V was clipped by 6 bases and J by 4 bases; unmatched bases: 10. This chain joins TRBV7-7 and TRBJ2-2, with TRBD1 matching over 8 bases. Sequenced: PBMCs or T cells enriched from blood (not recorded which). This receptor was identified in a woman aged 30 to 39 who had been exposed to COVID-19. CDR3 loop: CASRHGTGPFTGELFF. The CDR3 nucleotides are TGTGCCAGCAGGCACGGGACAGGACCCTTCACCGGGGAGCTGTTTTTT.